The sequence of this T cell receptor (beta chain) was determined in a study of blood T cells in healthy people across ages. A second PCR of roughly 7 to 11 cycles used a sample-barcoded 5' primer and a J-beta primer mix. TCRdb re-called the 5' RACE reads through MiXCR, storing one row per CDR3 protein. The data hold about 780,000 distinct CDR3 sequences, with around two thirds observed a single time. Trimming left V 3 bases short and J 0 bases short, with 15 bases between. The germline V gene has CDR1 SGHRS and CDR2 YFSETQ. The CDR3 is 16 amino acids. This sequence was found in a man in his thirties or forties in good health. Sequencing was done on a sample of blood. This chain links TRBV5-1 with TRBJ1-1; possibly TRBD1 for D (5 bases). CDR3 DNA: TGCGCCAGCAGCTCTCCGACAGACCGCATGAACACTGAAGCTTTCTTT. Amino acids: CASSSPTDRMNTEAFF.